These 15 T cell receptor beta chains originate from one sample sequenced in a study of preoperative IRX-2 immunotherapy in early breast cancer. The assay was immunoSEQ multiplex PCR, and TCRdb's table has in-frame clones only and misses some. The sample includes over 25,000 clones, approximately 77% seen only once; the top ten take 6% to 8.5%. Indicated treatment: preoperative locoregional IRX-2 cytokine immunotherapy. The source was lymph node tissue, collected after IRX-2 immunotherapy. The origin of the receptors is a human donor with breast cancer.

The gene calls are TRBV19 and TRBJ1-2; the D gene is possibly TRBD1 (6 bases). The CDR3 loop spans 13 amino acids. Germline CDR1 and CDR2: LNHDA and SQIVND (reference sequence). V dropped 6 bases and J dropped 8 bases, with 16 bases sitting between them. CDR3 in amino acids: CASRLTDSSGYTF. CDR3 DNA: TGTGCCAGTAGGCTGACGGACAGTTCCGGCTACACCTTC.

This rearrangement joins TRBV30 to TRBJ2-7; 12 nucleotides align to TRBD2. The CDR3 consists of 14 residues. V trimming: 5 bases; J trimming: 7 bases; junction bases outside the gene matches: 9. CDR1 and CDR2 (germline): GTSNPN, SVGIG (reference sequence). The CDR3 DNA sequence: TGTGCCTGGGTCCTAGCGGGAGGGCCGGGAGAGCAGTACTTC. Its translation is CAWVLAGGPGEQYF.

The chain has TRBV6-8 and TRBJ2-3; D remains ambiguous. The germline V gene encodes CDR1 MNHGY and CDR2 SAAAGT. CDR3 length: 12 amino acids. The ends were cut back, 6 bases at V and 2 bases at J, with 6 bases in the middle. Written as DNA, the CDR3 is TGTGCCAGCAGAGCAAACACAGATACGCAGTATTTT. Amino acids: CASRANTDTQYF.

This chain links TRBV16 with TRBJ1-1; D possibly corresponds to TRBD1 (5 bases). The CDR3 length is 15 residues. The V end lost 0 bases, the J end lost 6 bases, and 14 bases lay between the germline ends. Germline CDR1 KGHSY, CDR2 FQNENV. The CDR3 region has the DNA TGTGCCAGCAGCCAATCGGCAGGGAGAAGGGCTGAAGCTTTCTTT. Protein sequence: CASSQSAGRRAEAFF. Together with reference TRBV16 and TRBJ1-1, the CDR3 gives the full variable domain: GEEVAQTPKHLVRGEGQKAKLYCAPIKGHSYVFWYQQVLKNEFKFLISFQNENVFDETGMPKERFSAKCLPNSPCSLEIQATKLEDSAVYFCASSQSAGRRAEAFFGQGTRLTVV.

The chain couples TRBV6-8 to TRBJ2-7; TRBD2 is a possible D gene (6 bases). The CDR3 covers 14 residues. CDR1 is MNHGY, CDR2 SAAAGT, per germline. V was cut by 8 bases and J by 6 bases, with 20 bases left in between. For the CDR3, the DNA is TGTGCCAGCGGAGGGTCAGGGATCTTTGGCGAGCAGTACTTC. This encodes CASGGSGIFGEQYF.

This chain links TRBV1 with TRBJ2-3; the DNA was not used to check the table's D call, TRBD2. TRBV1 is labeled a pseudogene. This CDR3 spans 17 amino acids. CDR3 sequence (DNA): TGCGCCAGCAGCCAAGTTCGGCTAGCGGGAGGCACAGATACGCAGTATTTT. Translated: CASSQVRLAGGTDTQYF.

The V and J genes are TRBV6-8 and TRBJ1-1, with 8 nucleotides matching TRBD1. The CDR3 length is 14 residues. The V segment lost 6 bases and the J segment 4 bases; nucleotides outside the gene matches: 7. Germline V gene lookup returns CDR1 MNHGY and CDR2 SAAAGT. CDR3 protein: CASRLRQGSTEAFF. The CDR3 DNA is TGTGCCAGCAGGCTTCGACAGGGGAGCACTGAAGCTTTCTTT.

CDR3 loop: CASSSDVRGYTF. As DNA, the CDR3 is TGTGCCAGCAGTTCCGATGTACGAGGCTACACCTTC. This sequence joins TRBV6-8 and TRBJ1-2; D call uncertain. V dropped 4 bases and J dropped 8 bases, with 11 bases sitting between them. CDR1 and CDR2 (germline): MNHGY, SAAAGT. The length of the CDR3 is 12 residues.

CDR3 region: CASSLSRLTGIGYTF. As DNA, the CDR3 is TGTGCCAGCAGTTTATCCAGGTTGACAGGAATCGGCTACACCTTC. The chain couples TRBV28 to TRBJ1-2; tentative D call: TRBD1 (6 bases). Germline V CDR1 and CDR2: MDHEN, SYDVKM. This CDR3 is 15 amino acids long. Trimming took 1 base from V and 8 from J, leaving 17 bases between them.

The J gene is TRBJ1-3, the V gene TRBV28; D unclear. This CDR3 has 14 residues. CDR1 is MDHEN, CDR2 SYDVKM, per germline. V was clipped by 3 bases and J by 4 bases, with 10 bases between them. The CDR3: CASSFGSLGNTIYF. In nucleotides, the CDR3 is TGTGCCAGCAGTTTTGGGTCTCTCGGAAACACCATATATTTT.

This clone was picked up a small number of times. This rearrangement joins TRBV10-2 to TRBJ1-5; D unclear. V was cut by 2 bases and J by 6 bases, with 8 bases left in between. CDR3 length: 13 residues. The germline V gene encodes CDR1 WSHSY and CDR2 SAAADI. The CDR3, as DNA: TGCGCCAGCAGTGAGATGGGAGGTCAGCCCCAGCATTTT. Its translation: CASSEMGGQPQHF.

J is TRBJ1-2 and V is TRBV29-1; TRBD1 matches 9 bases. The trim removed 7 bases at V and 5 bases at J, leaving 8 bases unmatched. Germline assignment: CDR1 SQVTM and CDR2 ANQGSEA. The CDR3 contains 13 residues. CDR3 DNA: TGCAGCGCCCCGGGACAGGGAAAATATGGCTACACCTTC. Protein sequence: CSAPGQGKYGYTF.

This chain connects TRBV6-4 to TRBJ2-7; D unresolved. V gave up 8 bases and J gave up 6 bases, with 20 bases separating them. This CDR3 comprises 14 residues. Germline lookup yields CDR1 MRHNA and CDR2 SNTAGT. CDR3 sequence: CASSIGGFTGEQYF. The CDR3 DNA sequence: TGTGCCAGCTCAATAGGTGGCTTTACGGGCGAGCAGTACTTC.

In this sample, this clone turned up once. The rearrangement links TRBV29-1 to TRBJ2-3; 8 positions agree with TRBD1. The CDR3 spans 13 residues. V lost 4 bases, J lost 6 bases, and 6 bases stayed unmatched. Germline loops: CDR1 SQVTM, CDR2 ANQGSEA. The CDR3 here is CSVGDRPTDTQYF. CDR3 nucleotides: TGCAGCGTTGGGGACAGGCCCACGGATACGCAGTATTTT.

This chain links TRBV23-1 with TRBJ1-5, with 9 bases matching TRBD1. Being an ORF, TRBV23-1 has a function that is uncertain. The V and J ends lost 9 bases and 0 bases, in that order; junction bases with no gene match: 12. The CDR3 has 17 residues. The DNA of the CDR3 is TGCGCCAGGGTCTTCAACAGGGGGCCTTATAGCAATCAGCCCCAGCATTTT. It is translated as CARVFNRGPYSNQPQHF.